Shown below are 26 T cell receptor beta chains from a single sample sequenced in a study of read filtering for tumor transcriptome and immune sequencing. From roughly 390 ng of RNA, a library with molecular barcoded alpha/delta and beta/gamma adaptors was made. MiXCR was run by TCRdb on the reads, yielding one entry per CDR3 protein. The repertoire consists of roughly 60,000 distinct CDR3 sequences, with more than 20% occurring once and the leading ten covering approximately 17%. The sequenced sample was a population of CD138-negative cells sorted from bone marrow. Every receptor here comes from a donor aged 40 or older with multiple myeloma.

The chain recombines TRBV5-4 with TRBJ2-5; tentative D call: TRBD1 (6 bases). V gave up 0 bases and J gave up 3 bases, with 9 bases separating them. This CDR3 has 14 amino acids. The germline V gene has CDR1 SGHNT and CDR2 YYREEE (reference sequence). The CDR3 DNA follows: TGTGCCAGCAGCTTGGAGAACAGGGAAGAGACCCAGTACTTC. It is translated as CASSLENREETQYF.

A note on this clonotype: One junction end disagrees with the germline gene, perhaps due to a read error. V is TRBV5-6 and J is TRBJ1-4; TRBD1 might be the D (5 bases). CDR1 is SGHDT and CDR2 is YYEEEE in the germline V gene. The CDR3 has 15 residues. CDR3 DNA: TGTGCCAGCAGCTGGGGCAGGGACTTAAATGAGAAACTGTTTTTT. Translating gives CASSWGRDLNEKLFF.

Of note for this clonotype: A much larger clone differs by one base, so this may be a read error. The J gene is TRBJ2-1, the V gene TRBV20-1; D call uncertain. The CDR3 sequence is 14 residues long. CDR1 DFQATT and CDR2 SNEGSKA come from the germline V gene (reference sequence). The CDR3 sequence is CGATTPGILSEQFF. The CDR3 DNA reads as TGCGGTGCCACGACCCCCGGAATATTATCTGAGCAGTTCTTC.

Written as DNA, the CDR3 is TGTGCCAGCAGTTTAGGACAGAACAATCAGCCCCAGCATTTT. It codes for CASSLGQNNQPQHF. This chain uses TRBV12-3 or TRBV12-4 with TRBJ1-5; the D gene is possibly TRBD1 (5 bases). V dropped 1 base and J dropped 3 bases, with 7 bases sitting between them. The CDR3 covers 14 residues.

This clonotype has a count of ten or more. The chain employs TRBV20-1 and TRBJ2-4; 7 bases map to TRBD1. Germline CDR1 DFQATT, CDR2 SNEGSKA (reference sequence). The CDR3 runs to 13 residues. V trimming: 0 bases; J trimming: 5 bases; junction bases outside the gene matches: 1. The DNA of the CDR3 is TGCAGTGCTAGAGACGGGACAGAAAACATTCAGTACTTC. This encodes CSARDGTENIQYF.

This clonotype was recorded only once. A much more abundant neighbour one base away suggests this may be a read error. The chain joins TRBV10-3 to TRBJ1-1; D possibly corresponds to TRBD1 (5 bases). The CDR3 consists of 14 residues. V shed 2 bases and J shed 4 bases, with 11 bases lying between them. The germline V gene encodes CDR1 ENHRY and CDR2 SYGVKD. The CDR3 protein is CAISEGRDATEAFF. CDR3 nucleotides: TGTGCCATCAGTGAGGGCAGGGACGCCACTGAAGCTTTCTTT.

This clonotype has a count of ten or more. V and J are TRBV4-1 and TRBJ1-1, with D unresolved. V shed 0 bases and J shed 5 bases, with 7 bases lying between them. Looked up from germline, CDR1 is MGHRA and CDR2 is YSYEKL. The CDR3 loop spans 13 amino acids. CDR3 amino acids: CASSQDIRTEAFF. CDR3 DNA: TGCGCCAGCAGCCAAGATATAAGGACTGAAGCTTTCTTT.

The table lists this clonotype with a few counts. Relative to the germline gene, one junction end is altered; a read error may explain this. The genes are TRBV29-1 and TRBJ2-3; D is perhaps TRBD1 (6 bases). Germline CDR1 is SQVTM and CDR2 is ANQGSEA. The CDR3 has 12 residues. The CDR3 region is CSVDDRPDTRYF. DNA for the CDR3: TGCAGCGTTGACGACAGGCCAGATACGCGGTATTTT.

This clonotype was observed many times. The gene calls are TRBV4-1 and TRBJ2-7; D is unresolved. The germline gives CDR1 MGHRA, CDR2 YSYEKL. The CDR3 contains 15 residues. Trimming cost V 1 base and J 5 bases, with 15 bases left between them. The chain's CDR3 is CASSQGSGWANEQYF. The DNA for the CDR3 is TGCGCCAGCAGCCAAGGCTCCGGGTGGGCCAACGAGCAGTACTTC.

Worth noting for this clonotype: Given a much more abundant clone one base away, this may be a read error. The genes are TRBV7-2 and TRBJ2-3; D possibly matches TRBD1 or TRBD2 (5 bases each). The CDR3 has 14 residues. Germline values: CDR1 SGHTA, CDR2 FQGNSA. For the CDR3, the DNA is TGTGGCAGCAGCTTTTGGGGGAGTGGAGATACGCAGTATTTT. Encoded protein: CGSSFWGSGDTQYF.

CDR3 loop: CSAGQGQRAFF. CDR3 sequence (DNA): TGCAGCGCCGGACAGGGACAACGAGCTTTCTTT. The chain is built from TRBV29-1 and TRBJ1-1, with 8 bases lining up with TRBD1. Per germline, CDR1 SQVTM and CDR2 ANQGSEA. J was trimmed by 10 bases and V by 7 bases; bases with no gene match: 8. CDR3 length: 11 amino acids.

This clonotype was counted many times. The chain combines TRBV5-1 with TRBJ1-1; TRBD1 might be the D (6 bases). The CDR3 covers 14 residues. V lost 1 base and J lost 3, with 10 bases in between. The germline V gene encodes CDR1 SGHRS and CDR2 YFSETQ. CDR3 loop: CASSLFGGDTEAFF. The CDR3 coding sequence is TGCGCCAGCAGCTTGTTCGGGGGCGACACTGAAGCTTTCTTT.

This clonotype was picked up many times. The chain joins TRBV29-1 to TRBJ1-4; D is ambiguous. This CDR3 comprises 12 residues. Trimming took off 1 base at V and 12 bases at J, with 12 bases between the two ends. From germline, CDR1 is SQVTM and CDR2 ANQGSEA. CDR3 protein: CSVEGFRKQLFF. The CDR3 DNA follows: TGCAGCGTTGAAGGTTTCCGGAAACAACTGTTTTTT. The full variable domain, completed using reference TRBV29-1 and TRBJ1-4, is SAVISQKPSRDICQRGTSLTIQCQVDSQVTMMFWYRQQPGQSLTLIATANQGSEATYESGFVIDKFPISRPNLTFSTLTVSNMSPEDSSIYLCSVEGFRKQLFFGSGTQLSVL.

This clonotype was observed many times. The chain has TRBV28 and TRBJ1-1; tentatively, D is TRBD1 (6 bases). The CDR3 is 15 amino acids. Trimming pared 7 bases from V and 1 base from J, leaving 16 bases between. Germline V gene lookup returns CDR1 MDHEN and CDR2 SYDVKM. This CDR3 is CASTRGGGGNTEAFF. DNA for the CDR3: TGTGCCAGCACCCGCGGGGGGGGCGGGAACACTGAAGCTTTCTTT.

Only a few counts were recorded for this clonotype. The chain is built from TRBV27 and TRBJ1-5; D uncertain. The CDR3 runs 17 residues. CDR1 and CDR2 (germline): MNHEY, SMNVEV (reference sequence). V lost 2 bases, J lost 1 base, and 15 bases lay in between. CDR3 sequence reads: CASSLEGRRGSNQPQHF. CDR3 nucleotides: TGTGCCAGCAGTTTAGAAGGACGTCGTGGAAGCAATCAGCCCCAGCATTTT.

This clonotype was counted ten times or more. The rearrangement uses TRBV6-1 and TRBJ2-7; D unresolved. Trimming left V 5 bases short and J 5 bases short, with 19 bases between. This CDR3 region has 15 residues. Germline V CDR1 and CDR2: MNHNS, SASEGT. CDR3 protein: CASSPSTAQAHEQYF. CDR3 DNA sequence: TGTGCCAGCAGTCCCAGCACCGCCCAGGCCCACGAGCAGTACTTC.

This clonotype was observed many times. CDR3 in amino acids: CASSGGAMVPDTQYF. The CDR3, as DNA: TGTGCCAGCAGTGGAGGGGCCATGGTCCCAGATACGCAGTATTTT. This chain connects TRBV6-1 to TRBJ2-3; D might be TRBD1 or TRBD2, each matching 5 bases. This CDR3 contains 15 residues. Germline CDR1 MNHNS, CDR2 SASEGT. The ends were cut back, 4 bases at V and 4 bases at J, with 15 bases in the middle.

With regard to this clonotype: One base away lies a much larger clone, so this may be a sequencing read error. This likely comes from a read error, as the CDR3 has no conserved phenylalanine or tryptophan at its end. The chain links TRBV7-9 to TRBJ2-2; D is uncertain. Trimming took off 5 bases at V and 3 bases at J, with 7 bases between the two ends. The germline V gene encodes CDR1 SEHNR and CDR2 FQNEAQ (reference sequence). The CDR3 loop spans 13 amino acids. As DNA, the CDR3 is TGTGCCAGCAGCGTTAGGGACACCGGGGAGCTGTTTTGT. Its translation is CASSVRDTGELFC.

The table lists this clonotype with a few counts. This CDR3 reads CASSQEPFSATNEKLFF. CDR3 nucleotides: TGCGCCAGCAGCCAAGAGCCATTTTCTGCAACTAATGAAAAACTGTTTTTT. The chain combines TRBV4-1 with TRBJ1-4; D remains ambiguous. CDR3 length: 17 amino acids. CDR1 is MGHRA and CDR2 is YSYEKL in the germline V gene. With 0 bases removed from V and 0 bases from J, the gap between germline ends came to 11 bases.

This clonotype was seen ten or more times. The chain recombines TRBV20-1 with TRBJ1-4; D is uncertain. From germline, CDR1 is DFQATT and CDR2 SNEGSKA (reference sequence). The CDR3 spans 17 residues. Trimming took off 3 bases at V and 2 bases at J, with 19 bases between the two ends. CDR3 bases: TGCAGTGCTAGTACACTTGGACCGAAACTTACTAATGAAAAACTGTTTTTT. This gives the protein CSASTLGPKLTNEKLFF.

J is TRBJ2-7 and V is TRBV27, with D unclear. Germline CDR1 reads MNHEY; CDR2 reads SMNVEV (reference sequence). V lost 4 bases to trimming and J lost 6 bases, with 13 bases between them. CDR3 length: 13 residues. CDR3 loop: CASSYDGPREQYF. CDR3 nucleotide sequence: TGTGCCAGCAGTTACGACGGCCCCCGCGAGCAGTACTTC.

This clonotype showed up many times. The gene calls are TRBV4-1 and TRBJ1-1, with TRBD1 matching 10 bases. V lost 4 bases to trimming and J lost 3 bases; unmatched junction nucleotides: 8. This CDR3 spans 16 amino acids. CDR1 is MGHRA, CDR2 YSYEKL, per germline. The CDR3 region has the DNA TGCGCCAGCAGCCCGCTGACAGGGGGCACGGACACTGAAGCTTTCTTT. This sequence encodes CASSPLTGGTDTEAFF.

This clonotype has ten or more counts. The chain employs TRBV7-9 and TRBJ1-4; D uncertain. In germline, CDR1 is SEHNR, CDR2 FQNEAQ (reference sequence). The CDR3 contains 18 residues. V gave up 1 base and J gave up 0 bases, with 15 bases separating them. CDR3 sequence (DNA): TGTGCCAGCAGCTTAGGGATCGGAGGGAGTGCAACTAATGAAAAACTGTTTTTT. Its protein is CASSLGIGGSATNEKLFF.

The sample holds a few counts of this clonotype. The chain carries TRBV6-2 or TRBV6-3 and TRBJ2-7, with 13 bases matching TRBD2. The CDR3 sequence is 15 residues long. Losses at the gene ends were 6 bases for V and 7 bases for J; bases not matched to a gene: 9. Germline CDR1 MNHEY, CDR2 SVGEGT. CDR3 loop: CASSPGTSGTGEQYF. CDR3 DNA: TGTGCCAGCAGCCCCGGGACTAGCGGGACGGGGGAGCAGTACTTC.

To note about this clonotype: At one of its ends the junction is not consistent with the germline gene, which may arise from a read error. The rearrangement joins TRBV5-1 to TRBJ2-1, with 7 bases fitting TRBD2. Germline V lookup: CDR1 SGHRS, CDR2 YFSETQ. This CDR3 is 15 amino acids long. The CDR3 spells CASSLGGSSYNERFF. For the CDR3, the DNA is TGCGCCAGCAGCTTGGGCGGGAGCTCCTACAATGAGCGGTTCTTC.

This sequence joins TRBV20-1 and TRBJ2-7; TRBD1 is a possible D gene (5 bases). V lost 2 bases, J lost 2 bases, and 13 bases lay in between. The CDR3 extends over 14 amino acids. Looked up from germline, CDR1 is DFQATT and CDR2 is SNEGSKA (reference sequence). CDR3 sequence (DNA): TGCAGTGCTAGAAGACGAGACAGCCCCTACGAGCAGTACTTC. Translating it yields CSARRRDSPYEQYF.